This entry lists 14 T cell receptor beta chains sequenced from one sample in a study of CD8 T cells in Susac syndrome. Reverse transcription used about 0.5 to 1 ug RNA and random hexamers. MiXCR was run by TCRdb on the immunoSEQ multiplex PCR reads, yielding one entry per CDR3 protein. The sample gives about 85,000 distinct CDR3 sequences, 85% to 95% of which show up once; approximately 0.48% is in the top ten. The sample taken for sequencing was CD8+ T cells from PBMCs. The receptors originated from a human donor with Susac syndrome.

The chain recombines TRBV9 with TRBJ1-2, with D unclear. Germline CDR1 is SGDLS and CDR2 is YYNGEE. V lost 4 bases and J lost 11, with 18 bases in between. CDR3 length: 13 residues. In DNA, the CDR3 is TGTGCCAGCAGCCCCTCGGACCCCCTGCAATACACCTTC. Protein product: CASSPSDPLQYTF.

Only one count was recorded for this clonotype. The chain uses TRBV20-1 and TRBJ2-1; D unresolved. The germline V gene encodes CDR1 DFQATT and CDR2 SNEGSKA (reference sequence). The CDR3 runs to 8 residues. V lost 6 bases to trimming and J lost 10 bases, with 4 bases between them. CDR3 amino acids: CSAGEQFF. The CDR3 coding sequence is TGCAGTGCGGGAGAGCAGTTCTTC.

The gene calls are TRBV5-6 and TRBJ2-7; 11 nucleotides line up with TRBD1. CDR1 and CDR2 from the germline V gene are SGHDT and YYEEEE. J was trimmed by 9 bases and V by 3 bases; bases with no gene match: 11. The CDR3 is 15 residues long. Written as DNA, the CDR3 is TGTGCCAGCAGCTATGGGACAGGGGGAGACCAGGGGCAGTACTTC. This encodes CASSYGTGGDQGQYF. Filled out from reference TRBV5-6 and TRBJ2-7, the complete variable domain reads DAGVTQSPTHLIKTRGQQVTLRCSPKSGHDTVSWYQQALGQGPQFIFQYYEEEERQRGNFPDRFSGHQFPNYSSELNVNALLLGDSALYLCASSYGTGGDQGQYFGPGTRLTVT.

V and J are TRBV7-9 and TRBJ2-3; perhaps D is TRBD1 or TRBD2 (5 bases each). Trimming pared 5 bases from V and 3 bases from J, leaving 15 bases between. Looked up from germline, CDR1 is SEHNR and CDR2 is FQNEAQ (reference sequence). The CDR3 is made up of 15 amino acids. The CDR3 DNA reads TGTGCCAGCAGCCTCCGGGACGGGCGGACAGATACGCAGTATTTT. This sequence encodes CASSLRDGRTDTQYF.

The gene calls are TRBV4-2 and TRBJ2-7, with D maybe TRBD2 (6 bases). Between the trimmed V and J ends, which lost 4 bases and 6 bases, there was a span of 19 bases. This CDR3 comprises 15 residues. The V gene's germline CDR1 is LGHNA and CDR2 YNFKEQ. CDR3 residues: CASSPRGNSGPEQYF. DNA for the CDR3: TGTGCCAGCAGCCCCCGGGGGAATAGCGGCCCCGAGCAGTACTTC.

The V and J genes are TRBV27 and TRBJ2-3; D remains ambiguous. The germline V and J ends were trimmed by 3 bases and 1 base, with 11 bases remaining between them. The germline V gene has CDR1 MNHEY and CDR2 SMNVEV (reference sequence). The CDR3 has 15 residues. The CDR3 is CASSLLAKGTDTQYF. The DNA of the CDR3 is TGTGCCAGCAGTTTGCTGGCTAAGGGCACAGATACGCAGTATTTT.

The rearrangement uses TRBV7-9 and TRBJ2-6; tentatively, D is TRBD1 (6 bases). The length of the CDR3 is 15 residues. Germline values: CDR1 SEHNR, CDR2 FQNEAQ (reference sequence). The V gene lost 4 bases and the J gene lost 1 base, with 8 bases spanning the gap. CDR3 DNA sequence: TGTGCCAGCAGCTGGGGGACATCTGGGGCCAACGTCCTGACTTTC. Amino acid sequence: CASSWGTSGANVLTF.

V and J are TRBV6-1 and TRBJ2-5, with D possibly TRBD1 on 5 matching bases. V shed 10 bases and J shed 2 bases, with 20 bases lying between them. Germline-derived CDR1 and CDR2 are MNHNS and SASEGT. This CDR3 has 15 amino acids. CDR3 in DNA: TGTGCCACCCTTATGTGGTTACAGGTTCAAGAGACCCAGTACTTC. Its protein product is CATLMWLQVQETQYF.

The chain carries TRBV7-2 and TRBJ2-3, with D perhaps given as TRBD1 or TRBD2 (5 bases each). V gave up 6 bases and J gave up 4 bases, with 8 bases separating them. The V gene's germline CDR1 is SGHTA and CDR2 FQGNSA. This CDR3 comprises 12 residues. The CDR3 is CASRLGADTQYF. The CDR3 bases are TGTGCCAGCAGGTTGGGGGCAGATACGCAGTATTTT.

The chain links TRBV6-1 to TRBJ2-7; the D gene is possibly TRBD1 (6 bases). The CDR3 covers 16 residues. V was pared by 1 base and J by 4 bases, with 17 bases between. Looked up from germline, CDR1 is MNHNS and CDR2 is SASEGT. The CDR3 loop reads CASSEGNPGHSYEQYF. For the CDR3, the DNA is TGTGCCAGCAGTGAAGGTAACCCGGGACACTCGTACGAGCAGTACTTC.

Here the CDR3 DNA reads TGTGCCAGCAACGGGGGGTCTTCGGAGACCCAGTACTTC. This codes for CASNGGSSETQYF. The chain is built from TRBV7-9 and TRBJ2-5, with 7 bases lining up with TRBD2. The V segment lost 7 bases and the J segment 5 bases; nucleotides outside the gene matches: 7. Germline V CDR1 and CDR2: SEHNR, FQNEAQ (reference sequence). The CDR3 runs 13 residues.

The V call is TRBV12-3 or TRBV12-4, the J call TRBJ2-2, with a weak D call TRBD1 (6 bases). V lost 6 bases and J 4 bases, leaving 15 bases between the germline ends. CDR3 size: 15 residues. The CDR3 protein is CASSLGGEGTGELFF. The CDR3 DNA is TGTGCCAGCAGCCTAGGGGGTGAGGGCACCGGGGAGCTGTTTTTT.

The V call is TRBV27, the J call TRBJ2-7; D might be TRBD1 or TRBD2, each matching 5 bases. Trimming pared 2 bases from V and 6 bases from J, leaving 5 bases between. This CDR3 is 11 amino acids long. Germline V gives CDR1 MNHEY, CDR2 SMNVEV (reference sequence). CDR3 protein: CASSLGGEQYF. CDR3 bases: TGTGCCAGCAGTTTAGGGGGCGAGCAGTACTTC.

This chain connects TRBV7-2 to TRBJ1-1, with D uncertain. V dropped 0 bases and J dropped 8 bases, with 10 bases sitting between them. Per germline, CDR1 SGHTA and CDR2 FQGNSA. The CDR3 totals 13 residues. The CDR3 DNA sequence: TGTGCCAGCAGCTTAGCACCCCCCTCGGAAGCTTTCTTT. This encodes CASSLAPPSEAFF.